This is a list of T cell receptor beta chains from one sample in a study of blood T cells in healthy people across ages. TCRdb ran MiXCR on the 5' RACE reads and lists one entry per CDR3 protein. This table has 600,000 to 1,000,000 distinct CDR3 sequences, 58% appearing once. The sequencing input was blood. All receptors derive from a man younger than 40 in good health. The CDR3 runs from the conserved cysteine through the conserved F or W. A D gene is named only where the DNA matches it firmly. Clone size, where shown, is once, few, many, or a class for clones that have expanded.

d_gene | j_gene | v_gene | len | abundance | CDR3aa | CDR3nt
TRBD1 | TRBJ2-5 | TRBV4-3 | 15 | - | CASSQGGQGFETQYF | TGCGCCAGCAGCCAAGGGGGACAGGGATTTGAGACCCAGTACTTC
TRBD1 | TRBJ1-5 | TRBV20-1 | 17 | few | CSAGGGTGDHSGQPQHF | TGCAGTGCTGGTGGGGGGACAGGGGACCACTCAGGGCAGCCCCAGCATTTT
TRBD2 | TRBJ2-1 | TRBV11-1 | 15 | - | CASSPGVAGAGEQFF | TGTGCCAGCAGCCCCGGAGTAGCGGGGGCAGGAGAGCAGTTCTTC
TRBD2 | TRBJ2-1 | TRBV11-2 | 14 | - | CASCFLADLNEQFF | TGTGCCAGCTGTTTCCTAGCGGATCTTAATGAGCAGTTCTTC
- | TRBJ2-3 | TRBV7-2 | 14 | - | CASSPVASTDTRYF | TGTGCCAGCAGTCCAGTGGCCTCCACAGATACGCGGTATTTT
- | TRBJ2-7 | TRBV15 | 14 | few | CATSREGSGYEQYF | TGTGCCACCAGCAGAGAGGGATCCGGCTACGAGCAGTACTTC
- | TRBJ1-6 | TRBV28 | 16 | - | CASRIDGAYYNSPLHF | TGTGCCAGCAGGATCGACGGGGCCTACTATAATTCACCCCTCCACTTT
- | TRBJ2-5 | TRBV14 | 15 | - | CASSPTSRAGNEQYF | TGTGCCAGCAGCCCCACCAGCAGGGCTGGGAATGAGCAGTACTTC
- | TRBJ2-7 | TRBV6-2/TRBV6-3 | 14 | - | CASSFSEWPYEQYF | TGTGCCAGCAGTTTTAGCGAGTGGCCCTACGAGCAGTACTTC
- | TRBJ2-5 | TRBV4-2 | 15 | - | CAGSQDREYQETQYF | TGTGCCGGCAGCCAAGATCGGGAGTACCAAGAGACCCAGTACTTC
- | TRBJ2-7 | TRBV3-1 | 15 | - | CASSQDPSISHEQYF | TGTGCCAGCAGCCAAGATCCCTCCATTTCCCACGAGCAGTACTTC
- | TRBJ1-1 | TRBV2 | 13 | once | CASSEAKGSRAFF | TGTGCCAGCAGTGAAGCTAAGGGGAGTCGAGCTTTCTTT
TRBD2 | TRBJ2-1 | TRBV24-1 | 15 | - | CATSDGASGVNEQFF | TGTGCCACCAGTGACGGGGCTAGCGGAGTCAATGAGCAGTTCTTC
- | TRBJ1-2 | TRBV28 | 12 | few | CASTAGNYGYTF | TGTGCCAGCACGGCCGGGAACTATGGCTACACCTTC
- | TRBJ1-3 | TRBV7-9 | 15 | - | CASSLIWGVRNTIYF | TGTGCCAGCAGCTTAATATGGGGTGTTCGGAACACCATATATTTT
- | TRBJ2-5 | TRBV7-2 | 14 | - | CASRERSGQETQYF | TGTGCCAGCAGAGAGCGCTCCGGACAAGAGACCCAGTACTTC
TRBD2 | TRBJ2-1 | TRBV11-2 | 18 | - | CASSLEGLAGRSYNEQFF | TGTGCCAGCAGCTTAGAAGGACTAGCGGGGCGCTCCTACAATGAGCAGTTCTTC
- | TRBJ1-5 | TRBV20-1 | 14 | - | CSAREDGSGQPQHF | TGCAGTGCTAGAGAGGACGGTTCGGGTCAGCCCCAGCATTTT